The present TCR beta chain was sequenced within a study of cytomegalovirus exposure and HLA in healthy donors. General study points: Later, TCR association rates were found to vary by HLA locus, highest for DRB1 and lowest for HLA-C.

PCR primers comprised 60 Vbeta and 13 Jbeta primers. The protocol was immunoSEQ multiplex PCR, while the TCRdb copy is restricted to in-frame clones and leaves out a portion. This table has approximately 140,000 clones, roughly 75% appearing once. In regard to this clone: What it binds is unknown.

There are 15 residues in the CDR3. Trimming cost V 5 bases and J 0 bases; bases outside gene matches: 4. From germline, CDR1 is SGHTA and CDR2 FQGNSA. This chain uses TRBV7-2 with TRBJ1-3; 7 nucleotides align to TRBD1. This TCR came from a man aged 35 to 55 in good health and CMV-seropositive. The sample consisted of PBMCs. CDR3 nucleotide sequence: TGTGCCAGCAGCCAGACAGGGATCTCTGGAAACACCATATATTTT. It specifies CASSQTGISGNTIYF.